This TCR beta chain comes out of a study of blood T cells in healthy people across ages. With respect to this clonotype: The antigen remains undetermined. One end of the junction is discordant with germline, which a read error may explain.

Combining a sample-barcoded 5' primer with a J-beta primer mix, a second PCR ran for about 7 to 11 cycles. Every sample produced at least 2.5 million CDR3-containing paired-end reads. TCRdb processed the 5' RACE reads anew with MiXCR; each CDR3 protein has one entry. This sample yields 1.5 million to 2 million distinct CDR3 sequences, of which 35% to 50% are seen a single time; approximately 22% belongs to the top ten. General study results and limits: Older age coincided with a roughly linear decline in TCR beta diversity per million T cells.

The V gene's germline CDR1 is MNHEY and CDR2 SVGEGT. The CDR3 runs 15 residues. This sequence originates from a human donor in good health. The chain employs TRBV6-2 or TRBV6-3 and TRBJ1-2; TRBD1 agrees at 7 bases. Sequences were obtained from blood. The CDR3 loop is CASRPQGSENYGYTF. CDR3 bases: TGCGCCAGCAGACCACAGGGGTCGGAGAACTATGGCTACACCTTC.